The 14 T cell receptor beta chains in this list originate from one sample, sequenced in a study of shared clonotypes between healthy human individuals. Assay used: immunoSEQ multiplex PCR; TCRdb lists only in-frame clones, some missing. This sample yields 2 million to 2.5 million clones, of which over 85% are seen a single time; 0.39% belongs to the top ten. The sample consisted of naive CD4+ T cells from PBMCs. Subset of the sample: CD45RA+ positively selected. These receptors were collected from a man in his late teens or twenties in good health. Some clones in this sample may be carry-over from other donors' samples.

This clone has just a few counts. This chain's CDR3 is CASTGSQPQHF. CDR3 bases: TGTGCCAGCACAGGGAGTCAGCCCCAGCATTTT. The rearrangement uses TRBV28 and TRBJ1-5, with D possibly being TRBD1 (5 bases). Germline V gene lookup returns CDR1 MDHEN and CDR2 SYDVKM. Deletions cut 7 bases from V and 6 bases from J, with 7 bases between. This CDR3 has 11 residues.

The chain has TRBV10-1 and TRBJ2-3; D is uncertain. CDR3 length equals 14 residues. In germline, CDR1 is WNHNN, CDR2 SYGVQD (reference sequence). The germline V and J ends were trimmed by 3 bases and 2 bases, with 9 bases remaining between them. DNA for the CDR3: TGCGCCAGCAGTGATGGGCAGGACACAGATACGCAGTATTTT. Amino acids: CASSDGQDTDTQYF.

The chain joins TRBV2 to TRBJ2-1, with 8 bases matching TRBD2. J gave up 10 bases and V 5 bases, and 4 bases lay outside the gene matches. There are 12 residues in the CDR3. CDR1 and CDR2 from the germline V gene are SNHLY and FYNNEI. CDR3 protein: CASSLIAGEQFF. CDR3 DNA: TGTGCCAGCAGTCTTATAGCGGGGGAGCAGTTCTTC.

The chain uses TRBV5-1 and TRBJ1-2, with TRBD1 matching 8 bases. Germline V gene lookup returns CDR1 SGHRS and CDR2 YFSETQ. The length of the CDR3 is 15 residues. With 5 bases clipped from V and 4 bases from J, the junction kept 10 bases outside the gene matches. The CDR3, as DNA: TGCGCCAGCAGACCGCAGGGGGCGCAAGGCTATGGCTACACCTTC. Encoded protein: CASRPQGAQGYGYTF.

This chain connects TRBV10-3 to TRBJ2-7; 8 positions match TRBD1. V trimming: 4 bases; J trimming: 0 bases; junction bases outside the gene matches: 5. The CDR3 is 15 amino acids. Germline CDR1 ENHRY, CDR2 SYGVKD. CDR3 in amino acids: CAISVQGGSSYEQYF. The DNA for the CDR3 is TGTGCCATCAGTGTACAGGGGGGCAGCTCCTACGAGCAGTACTTC.

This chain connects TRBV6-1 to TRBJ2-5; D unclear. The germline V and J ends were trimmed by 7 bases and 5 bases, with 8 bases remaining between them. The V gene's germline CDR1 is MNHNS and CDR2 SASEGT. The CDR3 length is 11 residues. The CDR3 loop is CASTPYETQYF. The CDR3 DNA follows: TGTGCCAGCACCCCCTATGAGACCCAGTACTTC.

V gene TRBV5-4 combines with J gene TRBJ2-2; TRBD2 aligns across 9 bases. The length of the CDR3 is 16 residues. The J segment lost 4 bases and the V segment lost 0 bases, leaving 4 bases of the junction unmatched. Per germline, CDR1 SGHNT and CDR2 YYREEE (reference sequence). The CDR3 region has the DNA TGTGCCAGCAGCTTGGATCGACTAGCGGCCACCGGGGAGCTGTTTTTT. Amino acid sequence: CASSLDRLAATGELFF.

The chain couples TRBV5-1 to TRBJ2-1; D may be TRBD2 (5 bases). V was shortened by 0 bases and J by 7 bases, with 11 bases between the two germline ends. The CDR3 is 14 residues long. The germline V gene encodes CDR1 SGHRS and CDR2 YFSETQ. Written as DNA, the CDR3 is TGCGCCAGCAGCTTGGACTCGGGGATGAATGAGCAGTTCTTC. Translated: CASSLDSGMNEQFF.

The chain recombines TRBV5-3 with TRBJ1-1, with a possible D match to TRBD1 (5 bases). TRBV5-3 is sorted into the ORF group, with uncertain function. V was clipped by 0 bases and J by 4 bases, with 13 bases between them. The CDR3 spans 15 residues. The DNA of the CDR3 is TGTGCCAGAAGCTTGGAGACAGAGGTCGGCACTGAAGCTTTCTTT. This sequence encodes CARSLETEVGTEAFF.

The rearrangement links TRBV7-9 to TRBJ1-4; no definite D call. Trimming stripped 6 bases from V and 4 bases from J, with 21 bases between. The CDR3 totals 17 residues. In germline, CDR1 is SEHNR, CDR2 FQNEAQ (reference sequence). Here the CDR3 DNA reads TGTGCCAGCAGACCTATCCGCCCGTCGAGGGTTAATGAAAAACTGTTTTTT. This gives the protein CASRPIRPSRVNEKLFF.

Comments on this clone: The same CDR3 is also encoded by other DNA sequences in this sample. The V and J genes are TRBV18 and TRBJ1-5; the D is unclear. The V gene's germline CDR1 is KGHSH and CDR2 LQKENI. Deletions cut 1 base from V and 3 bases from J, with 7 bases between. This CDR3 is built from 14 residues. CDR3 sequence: CASSPLGSNQPQHF. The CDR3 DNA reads TGTGCCAGCTCACCACTAGGTTCCAATCAGCCCCAGCATTTT. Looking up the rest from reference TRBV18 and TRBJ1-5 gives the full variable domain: NAGVMQNPRHLVRRRGQEARLRCSPMKGHSHVYWYRQLPEEGLKFMVYLQKENIIDESGMPKERFSAEFPKEGPSILRIQQVVRGDSAAYFCASSPLGSNQPQHFGDGTRLSIL.

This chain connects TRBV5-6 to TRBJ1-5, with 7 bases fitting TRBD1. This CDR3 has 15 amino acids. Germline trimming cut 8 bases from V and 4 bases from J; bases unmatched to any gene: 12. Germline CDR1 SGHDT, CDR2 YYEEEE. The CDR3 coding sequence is TGTGCCAGGGTACAGGGGAGTAGTCGGAATCAGCCCCAGCATTTT. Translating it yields CARVQGSSRNQPQHF.

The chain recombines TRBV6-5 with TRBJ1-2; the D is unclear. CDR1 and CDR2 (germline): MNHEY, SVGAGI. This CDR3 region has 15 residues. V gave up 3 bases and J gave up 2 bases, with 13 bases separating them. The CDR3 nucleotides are TGTGCCAGCAGTTATGTCCCGGAGGAAAACTATGGCTACACCTTC. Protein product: CASSYVPEENYGYTF.

The CDR3 coding sequence is TGCGCCAGCAGCCAAGATACCCGTGAGGTGCAGTATTTT. Translation gives CASSQDTREVQYF. The chain employs TRBV4-3 and TRBJ2-3; D not certain. The CDR3 is 13 amino acids. The germline V gene encodes CDR1 LGHNA and CDR2 YSLEER. V was cut by 0 bases and J by 11 bases, with 12 bases left in between.